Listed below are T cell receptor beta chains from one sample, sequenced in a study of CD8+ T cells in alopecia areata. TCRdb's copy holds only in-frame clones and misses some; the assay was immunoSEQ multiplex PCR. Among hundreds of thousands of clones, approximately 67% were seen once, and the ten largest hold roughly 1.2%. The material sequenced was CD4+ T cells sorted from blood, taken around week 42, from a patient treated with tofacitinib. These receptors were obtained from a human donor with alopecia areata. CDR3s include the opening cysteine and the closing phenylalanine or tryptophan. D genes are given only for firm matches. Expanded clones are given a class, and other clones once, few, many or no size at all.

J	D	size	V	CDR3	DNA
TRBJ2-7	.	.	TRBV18	CASSLREASLRYEQYF	TGTGCCAGCTCCTTAAGGGAAGCTTCCCTTAGGTACGAGCAGTACTTC
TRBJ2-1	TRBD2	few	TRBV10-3	CATGGEGRHSYNEQFF	TGTGCCACCGGAGGGGAGGGGCGGCACTCCTACAATGAGCAGTTCTTC
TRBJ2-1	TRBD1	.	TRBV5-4	CASSSTGNEQFF	TGTGCCAGCAGCTCGACAGGGAATGAGCAGTTCTTC
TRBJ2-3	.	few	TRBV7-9	CASSLVAGDTQYF	TGTGCCAGCAGCTTAGTTGCGGGAGATACGCAGTATTTT
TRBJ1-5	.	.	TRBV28	CASSLLRQPQHF	TGTGCCAGCAGTTTATTACGACAGCCCCAGCATTTT
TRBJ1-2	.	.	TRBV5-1	CASSLEGRVNHGYTF	TGCGCCAGCAGCTTGGAGGGCAGGGTCAACCATGGCTACACCTTC
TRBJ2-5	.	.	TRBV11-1	CASSNEETQYF	TGTGCCAGCAGTAACGAAGAGACCCAGTACTTC
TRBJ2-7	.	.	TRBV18	CASSPRAGEQYF	TGTGCCAGCTCACCGAGGGCTGGCGAGCAGTACTTC
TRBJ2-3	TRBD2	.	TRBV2	CASSTRLAGGATDTQYF	TGTGCCAGCAGCACGAGACTAGCGGGGGGCGCCACAGATACGCAGTATTTT
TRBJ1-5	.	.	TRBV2	CASKNQQGIQPQHF	TGTGCCAGCAAGAACCAACAGGGTATTCAGCCCCAGCATTTT
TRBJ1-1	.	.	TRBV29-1	CSVLGGRGTEAFF	TGCAGCGTCCTTGGGGGGAGGGGCACTGAAGCTTTCTTT
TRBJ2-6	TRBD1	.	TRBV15	CATRQGNSGANVLTF	TGTGCCACTCGACAGGGTAACTCTGGGGCCAACGTCCTGACTTTC
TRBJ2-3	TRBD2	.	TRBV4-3	CASSLKTSGGADTQYF	TGCGCCAGCAGCCTTAAGACTAGCGGGGGGGCAGATACGCAGTATTTT
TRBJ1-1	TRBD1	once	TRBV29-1	CSGKQTGGNTEAFF	TGCAGCGGTAAACAGACAGGGGGTAACACTGAAGCTTTCTTT
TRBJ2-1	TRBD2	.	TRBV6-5	CASSLAGVPNEQFF	TGTGCCAGCAGTCTAGCGGGGGTTCCCAATGAGCAGTTCTTC
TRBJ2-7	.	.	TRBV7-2	CASSLAQISSYEQYF	TGTGCCAGCAGCTTAGCGCAGATATCCTCCTACGAGCAGTACTTC
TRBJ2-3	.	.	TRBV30	CAWSVVGGKTQYF	TGTGCCTGGAGTGTCGTTGGAGGAAAAACGCAGTATTTT
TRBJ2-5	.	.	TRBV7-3	CASSPSRGETQYF	TGTGCCAGCAGCCCCTCGCGAGGAGAGACCCAGTACTTC
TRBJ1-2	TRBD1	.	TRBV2	CATGQGVNYGYTF	TGTGCCACCGGACAGGGGGTGAACTATGGCTACACCTTC
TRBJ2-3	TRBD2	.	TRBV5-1	CASSLLAGGADSTDTQYF	TGCGCCAGCAGCCTACTAGCGGGGGGCGCAGATAGCACAGATACGCAGTATTTT
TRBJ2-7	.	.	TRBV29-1	CSVSGKSSSEQYF	TGCAGCGTTTCAGGGAAATCGAGCTCCGAGCAGTACTTC
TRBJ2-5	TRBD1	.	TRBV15	CATSRRQGARGETQYF	TGTGCCACCAGCAGAAGACAGGGGGCGAGGGGCGAGACCCAGTACTTC
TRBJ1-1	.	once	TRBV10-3	CAISGMNTEAFF	TGTGCCATCAGTGGTATGAACACTGAAGCTTTCTTT
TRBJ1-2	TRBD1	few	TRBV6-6	CASSHRTGYGYTF	TGTGCCAGCAGCCACCGGACAGGGTATGGCTACACCTTC
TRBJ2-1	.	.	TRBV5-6	CASSLRYNEQFF	TGTGCCAGCAGCTTGCGCTACAATGAGCAGTTCTTC
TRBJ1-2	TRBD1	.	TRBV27	CASSPSGQRYGYTF	TGTGCCAGCAGCCCATCGGGACAGAGATATGGCTACACCTTC
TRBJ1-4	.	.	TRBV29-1	CSAWGLDEKLFF	TGCAGCGCGTGGGGTCTTGATGAAAAACTGTTTTTT
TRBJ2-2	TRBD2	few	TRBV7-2	CASRERLAGAGELFF	TGTGCCAGCAGGGAGAGGCTAGCGGGCGCCGGGGAGCTGTTTTTT
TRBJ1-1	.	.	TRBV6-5	CASSRVRGNTEAFF	TGTGCCAGCAGTCGGGTGCGGGGTAACACTGAAGCTTTCTTT
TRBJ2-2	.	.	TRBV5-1	CASSLANKRTGELFF	TGCGCCAGCAGCTTGGCCAATAAGAGGACCGGGGAGCTGTTTTTT
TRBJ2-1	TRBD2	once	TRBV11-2	CASSLVLASGGREQFF	TGTGCCAGCAGCTTAGTGTTGGCTAGCGGGGGACGGGAGCAGTTCTTC
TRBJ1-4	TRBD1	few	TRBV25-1	CASSGGQGEKLFF	TGTGCCAGCAGTGGGGGACAGGGGGAAAAACTGTTTTTT
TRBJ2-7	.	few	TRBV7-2	CASSLGGRLEQYF	TGTGCCAGCAGCTTAGGGGGGAGACTGGAGCAGTACTTC
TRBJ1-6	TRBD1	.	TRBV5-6	CASSLTGGGNSPLHF	TGTGCCAGCAGCTTGACAGGGGGAGGTAATTCACCCCTCCACTTT
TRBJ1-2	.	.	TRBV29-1	CSVQGISWTLLYGYTF	TGCAGCGTTCAGGGGATTTCGTGGACACTCTTATATGGCTACACCTTC
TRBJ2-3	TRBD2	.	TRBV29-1	CSVPIAGSTDTQYF	TGCAGCGTTCCAATAGCGGGGAGCACAGATACGCAGTATTTT
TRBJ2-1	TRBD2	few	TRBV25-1	CASQTTSGGAYEQFF	TGTGCCAGCCAGACAACTAGCGGGGGGGCGTATGAGCAGTTCTTC
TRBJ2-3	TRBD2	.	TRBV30	CAWSFGTSGGTDTQYF	TGTGCCTGGAGTTTTGGGACTAGCGGGGGTACAGATACGCAGTATTTT
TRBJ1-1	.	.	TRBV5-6	CASSLWGGEGTEAFF	TGTGCCAGCAGCTTGTGGGGAGGTGAGGGCACTGAAGCTTTCTTT
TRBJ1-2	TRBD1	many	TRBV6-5	CASSPHGQGVFGYTF	TGTGCCAGCAGCCCCCACGGACAGGGAGTCTTTGGCTACACCTTC